The 30 T cell receptor beta chains in this list originate from one sample, sequenced in a study of T cell responses to AZD1222 COVID-19 vaccine. Clones were sequenced by immunoSEQ multiplex PCR, and TCRdb holds only the in-frame ones, with some missing. The sample holds under 200,000 clones, approximately 91% seen once. Sequencing was performed on peripheral blood, taken on day 0 of AZD1222 vaccination. The receptors shown here come from an adult in good health.

The chain has TRBV7-9 and TRBJ2-1; maybe TRBD2 (5 bases). Germline V lookup: CDR1 SEHNR, CDR2 FQNEAQ (reference sequence). CDR3 length: 15 residues. Trimming took 10 bases from V and 5 from J, leaving 21 bases between them. In nucleotides, the CDR3 is TGTGCCAACCACGACCTGGCAAGGGAGAACAATGAGCAGTTCTTC. This sequence encodes CANHDLARENNEQFF.

This clone has a single count. V and J are TRBV19 and TRBJ1-2; 9 positions agree with TRBD1. Trimming at V came to 6 bases and at J to 6 bases, leaving 5 bases not matched to a gene. The V gene's germline CDR1 is LNHDA and CDR2 SQIVND (reference sequence). The CDR3 is 13 residues long. The CDR3 protein is CASRDRGRDGYTF. The CDR3, as DNA: TGTGCCAGTAGGGACAGGGGAAGAGATGGCTACACCTTC.

This chain links TRBV6-5 with TRBJ1-2; maybe TRBD1 (5 bases). The CDR3 runs to 14 residues. Germline CDR1 and CDR2: MNHEY and SVGAGI. V lost 8 bases and J 2 bases, leaving 15 bases between the germline ends. Here the CDR3 DNA reads TGTGCCAGCGACAATTGGGGCGGAAACTATGGCTACACCTTC. As protein: CASDNWGGNYGYTF.

The genes are TRBV7-2 and TRBJ2-7, with D possibly being TRBD2 (6 bases). The CDR3 length is 14 residues. V lost 5 bases to trimming and J lost 6 bases, with 17 bases between them. Germline loops: CDR1 SGHTA, CDR2 FQGNSA. The chain's CDR3 is CASSVGGAPGEQYF. CDR3 bases: TGTGCCAGCAGCGTGGGCGGGGCCCCGGGCGAGCAGTACTTC.

Regarding this clone: At one end the junction does not follow the germline gene, possibly because of a read error. The chain couples TRBV3-1 (or the pseudogene TRBV3-2) to TRBJ1-3; TRBD1 might be the D (5 bases). The CDR3 is made up of 13 amino acids. CDR1 is LGHDT and CDR2 is YNNKEL in the germline V gene (reference sequence). The chain's CDR3 is CASSQRTPNRSGF. The CDR3 nucleotides read TGTGCCAGCAGCCAACGGACCCCAAACAGGTCGGGTTTT.

The chain couples TRBV13 to TRBJ1-2; the D is unclear. Per germline, CDR1 PRHDT and CDR2 FYEKMQ (reference sequence). The CDR3 totals 17 residues. CDR3 DNA: TGTGCAGAGGCGTCCCGTTCCGGTGAGGGATCGAACTATGGCTACACCTTC. The encoded protein is CAEASRSGEGSNYGYTF.

The V and J genes are TRBV18 and TRBJ1-2, with 11 bases fitting TRBD1. Trimming took 3 bases from V and 7 from J; bases not matched to a gene: 7. The CDR3 has 15 amino acids. Germline assignment: CDR1 KGHSH and CDR2 LQKENI. The CDR3 sequence: CASSPSGQGASGYTF. CDR3 bases: TGTGCCAGCTCACCCTCTGGACAGGGGGCTAGTGGCTACACCTTC.

This clone was detected once. The rearrangement links TRBV30 to TRBJ2-1; D is unresolved. Germline CDR1 and CDR2: GTSNPN and SVGIG (reference sequence). The V end was cut by 2 bases, the J end by 7 bases, with 6 bases between. The CDR3 loop spans 11 amino acids. The CDR3 spells CAWSPANEQFF. Here the CDR3 DNA reads TGTGCCTGGAGTCCAGCTAATGAGCAGTTCTTC.

The chain employs TRBV7-2 and TRBJ2-1; D gene ambiguous. CDR1 is SGHTA, CDR2 FQGNSA, per germline. The CDR3 spans 15 residues. The germline V and J ends were trimmed by 1 base and 5 bases, with 12 bases remaining between them. The chain's CDR3 is CASSLGSVFNNEQFF. CDR3 bases: TGTGCCAGCAGCTTAGGGTCAGTGTTTAACAATGAGCAGTTCTTC. The full variable domain, in which reference TRBV7-2 and TRBJ2-1 provide the parts outside the CDR3, is GAGVSQSPSNKVTEKGKDVELRCDPISGHTALYWYRQSLGQGLEFLIYFQGNSAPDKSGLPSDRFSAERTGGSVSTLTIQRTQQEDSAVYLCASSLGSVFNNEQFFGPGTRLTVL.

With respect to this clone: The sample holds other DNA sequences that translate to the same CDR3. The chain uses TRBV3-1 (or the pseudogene TRBV3-2) and TRBJ1-5; a possible D gene is TRBD1 (5 bases). Germline loops: CDR1 LGHDT, CDR2 YNNKEL (reference sequence). This CDR3 spans 14 amino acids. The V end was cut by 4 bases, the J end by 4 bases, with 11 bases between. CDR3 nucleotides: TGTGCCAGCAGCCCCGGACATGGGAATCAGCCCCAGCATTTT. Its translation: CASSPGHGNQPQHF.

The chain carries TRBV19 and TRBJ1-1, with D possibly being TRBD1 (5 bases). The V gene lost 1 base and the J gene lost 6 bases, with 12 bases spanning the gap. CDR1 and CDR2 (germline): LNHDA, SQIVND (reference sequence). The CDR3 runs 14 residues. The DNA of the CDR3 is TGTGCCAGTAGTATAGTGGGGGTTCAGGCTGAAGCTTTCTTT. Its protein is CASSIVGVQAEAFF.

V gene TRBV5-1 combines with J gene TRBJ1-3, with D uncertain. CDR1 and CDR2 from the germline V gene are SGHRS and YFSETQ. The CDR3 has 15 amino acids. V was clipped by 4 bases and J by 0 bases, with 11 bases between them. The CDR3 DNA is TGCGCCAGCAGCCAAACAGTGAGCTCTGGAAACACCATATATTTT. It yields the protein CASSQTVSSGNTIYF. Drawing the rest from reference TRBV5-1 and TRBJ1-3, the complete variable domain is KAGVTQTPRYLIKTRGQQVTLSCSPISGHRSVSWYQQTPGQGLQFLFEYFSETQRNKGNFPGRFSGRQFSNSRSEMNVSTLELGDSALYLCASSQTVSSGNTIYFGEGSWLTVV.

CDR3 residues: CASSLDRGELMGYTF. The CDR3 bases are TGCGCCAGCAGCTTGGACAGGGGAGAACTTATGGGCTACACCTTC. The chain links TRBV5-1 to TRBJ1-2, with 7 bases fitting TRBD1. The CDR3 consists of 15 residues. Germline CDR1 reads SGHRS; CDR2 reads YFSETQ. The trim removed 0 bases at V and 8 bases at J, leaving 10 bases unmatched.

The chain uses TRBV28 and TRBJ1-1, with D unclear. The germline CDR1 and CDR2 sequences are MDHEN and SYDVKM. Deletions cut 6 bases from V and 8 bases from J, with 19 bases between. CDR3 length: 14 residues. CDR3 coding DNA: TGTGCCAGCAGGGACCGGGGTCCGGAGGTCGAAGCTTTCTTT. As protein: CASRDRGPEVEAFF.

V is TRBV6-5 and J is TRBJ2-5, with 11 bases identical to TRBD1. The V gene's germline CDR1 is MNHEY and CDR2 SVGAGI. The CDR3 runs to 15 residues. The ends lost 6 bases at V and 4 bases at J; junction bases unmatched: 7. The CDR3 loop is CASSYGQGAGETQYF. The CDR3 bases are TGTGCCAGCAGCTACGGACAGGGGGCTGGAGAGACCCAGTACTTC.

As to this clone: The limits of the CDR3 on the DNA are not certain, so only TCRdb's listed CDR3 is given. This rearrangement joins TRBV7-9 to TRBJ2-3; the tabulated D call, TRBD2, remains unverified against the DNA. The CDR3 spans 18 amino acids, including both terminal residues. Germline lookup yields CDR1 SEHNR and CDR2 FQNEAQ (reference sequence). The CDR3 is CASSLGTSGGFLADTQYF.

The rearrangement joins TRBV19 to TRBJ1-3, with D hard to call. Deletions cut 6 bases from V and 2 bases from J, with 11 bases between. Germline V lookup: CDR1 LNHDA, CDR2 SQIVND (reference sequence). This CDR3 is 14 amino acids long. CDR3 loop: CASSGGQPGNTIYF. CDR3 bases: TGTGCCAGTAGCGGCGGTCAACCTGGAAACACCATATATTTT.

The chain is built from TRBV11-2 and TRBJ2-5; possible D gene TRBD1, 6 bases. Germline V gene data show CDR1 as SGHAT and CDR2 as FQNNGV. V lost 4 bases and J 2 bases, leaving 11 bases between the germline ends. This CDR3 comprises 14 residues. The CDR3 DNA sequence: TGTGCCAGCAGCTCCCCAGGGGTTCAAGAGACCCAGTACTTC. Translation gives CASSSPGVQETQYF.

V usage is TRBV2 and J usage is TRBJ2-1, with D possibly TRBD2 on 6 matching bases. This CDR3 comprises 13 residues. V was pared by 0 bases and J by 12 bases, with 12 bases between. CDR1 is SNHLY and CDR2 is FYNNEI in the germline V gene. This CDR3 is CASSEASGEGQFF. The CDR3 nucleotides read TGTGCCAGCAGTGAAGCTAGCGGAGAGGGGCAGTTCTTC.

The chain couples TRBV9 to TRBJ1-1; 7 bases line up with TRBD1. The CDR3 spans 15 residues. Per the germline V gene, CDR1 is SGDLS and CDR2 is YYNGEE. Unmatched junction bases numbered 8, after V lost 3 bases and J lost 3 bases. The CDR3 loop is CASSAPGTAHTEAFF. The CDR3 DNA reads as TGTGCCAGCAGCGCCCCCGGGACAGCCCACACTGAAGCTTTCTTT. Full variable domain (missing parts from reference TRBV9 and TRBJ1-1): DSGVTQTPKHLITATGQRVTLRCSPRSGDLSVYWYQQSLDQGLQFLIQYYNGEERAKGNILERFSAQQFPDLHSELNLSSLELGDSALYFCASSAPGTAHTEAFFGQGTRLTVV.

The chain joins TRBV5-5 to TRBJ2-7; 7 nucleotides agree with TRBD1. CDR1 SGHKS and CDR2 YYEKEE come from the germline V gene (reference sequence). J lost 6 bases, V lost 4 bases, and 19 bases had no gene match. This CDR3 is 17 amino acids long. In nucleotides, the CDR3 is TGTGCCAGCAGCGCAGGAAGACAGGGCGTAGGTTTCTCCGAGCAGTACTTC. Its protein product is CASSAGRQGVGFSEQYF.

The chain is built from TRBV19 and TRBJ2-2, with 9 bases identical to TRBD2. The CDR3 is made up of 18 amino acids. The V gene's germline CDR1 is LNHDA and CDR2 SQIVND (reference sequence). J gave up 4 bases and V 1 base, and 10 bases lay outside the gene matches. CDR3 DNA: TGTGCCAGTAGTATAGGGAGGGCTAGCGGGACGATCACCGGGGAGCTGTTTTTT. Protein sequence: CASSIGRASGTITGELFF.

V usage is TRBV7-2 and J usage is TRBJ2-7; weak D call: TRBD2 (6 bases). Germline-derived CDR1 and CDR2 are SGHTA and FQGNSA. CDR3 length: 16 residues. Trimming pared 4 bases from V and 5 bases from J, leaving 21 bases between. This CDR3 reads CASSSSGLFGGDEQYF. The CDR3, as DNA: TGTGCCAGCAGCTCGTCGGGACTGTTCGGGGGAGACGAGCAGTACTTC.

This chain joins TRBV6-5 and TRBJ2-7, with 9 bases identical to TRBD1. Per the germline V gene, CDR1 is MNHEY and CDR2 is SVGAGI. V was pared by 6 bases and J by 5 bases, with 11 bases of the junction left unmatched. The CDR3 length is 15 residues. The CDR3 region is CASRGGQGSMDEQYF. CDR3 DNA: TGTGCCAGCAGAGGGGGACAGGGCTCGATGGACGAGCAGTACTTC.

The chain recombines TRBV4-1 with TRBJ1-3, with D tentatively TRBD1 (5 bases). Trimming removed 4 bases from V and 0 bases from J, with 10 bases in between. The germline V gene encodes CDR1 MGHRA and CDR2 YSYEKL. The CDR3 is 15 amino acids. For the CDR3, the DNA is TGCGCCAGCAGCCCCAGGGCTTTCTCTGGAAACACCATATATTTT. It yields the protein CASSPRAFSGNTIYF.

The gene calls are TRBV28 and TRBJ1-5; 10 bases agree with TRBD1. The germline V gene encodes CDR1 MDHEN and CDR2 SYDVKM. The CDR3 consists of 15 residues. The V segment lost 2 bases and the J segment 6 bases; nucleotides outside the gene matches: 4. CDR3 sequence reads: CASSLSDRGRQPQHF. CDR3 sequence (DNA): TGTGCCAGCAGTTTAAGCGACAGGGGGCGTCAGCCCCAGCATTTT.

The chain couples TRBV4-1 to TRBJ1-4, with D possibly TRBD1 on 6 matching bases. Germline V lookup: CDR1 MGHRA, CDR2 YSYEKL. The CDR3 consists of 20 residues. Between the trimmed V and J ends, which lost 2 bases and 3 bases, there was a span of 25 bases. The CDR3 nucleotides read TGCGCCAGCAGCCAATTGGGGCTGCAGGGGAGAAGAAGTGCTAATGAAAAACTGTTTTTT. Translation: CASSQLGLQGRRSANEKLFF.

This rearrangement joins TRBV28 to TRBJ2-7; 8 bases are a match to TRBD1. Trimming at V came to 6 bases and at J to 2 bases, leaving 9 bases not matched to a gene. The CDR3 has 15 residues. Germline CDR1 is MDHEN and CDR2 is SYDVKM. The CDR3 here is CASSWGTGPTYEQYF. The CDR3 coding sequence is TGTGCCAGCAGCTGGGGGACAGGCCCAACCTACGAGCAGTACTTC.

The J gene is TRBJ1-6, the V gene TRBV19; D call uncertain. The CDR3 has 14 residues. Germline V lookup: CDR1 LNHDA, CDR2 SQIVND (reference sequence). Deletions cut 6 bases from V and 6 bases from J, with 12 bases between. In DNA, the CDR3 is TGTGCCAGTAGGGGGAGGCAAATTAATTCACCCCTCCACTTT. Its protein is CASRGRQINSPLHF.

This clone has only one observation. The J gene is TRBJ2-2, the V gene TRBV27; 7 positions match TRBD1. This CDR3 region has 15 residues. With V trimmed by 3 bases and J by 5 bases, 6 bases remained unmatched. Germline V gene sequence: CDR1 MNHEY, CDR2 SMNVEV (reference sequence). The CDR3 sequence: CASSFHRGRTGELFF. The CDR3 bases are TGTGCCAGCAGTTTCCACAGGGGTAGGACCGGGGAGCTGTTTTTT.